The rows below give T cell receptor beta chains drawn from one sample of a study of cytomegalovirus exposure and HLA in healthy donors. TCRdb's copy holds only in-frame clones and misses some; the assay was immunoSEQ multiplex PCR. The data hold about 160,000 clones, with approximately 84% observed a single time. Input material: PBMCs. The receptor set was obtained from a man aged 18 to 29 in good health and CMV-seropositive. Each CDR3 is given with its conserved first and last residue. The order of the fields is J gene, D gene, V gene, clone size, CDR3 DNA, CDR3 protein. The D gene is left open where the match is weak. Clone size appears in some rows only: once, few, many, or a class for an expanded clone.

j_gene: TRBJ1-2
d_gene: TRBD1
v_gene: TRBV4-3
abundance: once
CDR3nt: TGCGCCAGCAGCCAAGAACAGGGGCCGATATATGGCTACACCTTC
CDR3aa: CASSQEQGPIYGYTF

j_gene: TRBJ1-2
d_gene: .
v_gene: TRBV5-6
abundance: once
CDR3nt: TGTGCCAGCAGCTCCTCGGGGAACTATGGCTACACCTTC
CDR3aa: CASSSSGNYGYTF

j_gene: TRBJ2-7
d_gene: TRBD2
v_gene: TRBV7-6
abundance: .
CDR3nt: TGTGCCAGCAGCTTTAGTAGCGGGGGCGAGCAGTACTTC
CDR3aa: CASSFSSGGEQYF

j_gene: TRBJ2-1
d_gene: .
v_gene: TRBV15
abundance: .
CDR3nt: TGTGCCACCAGCAGGGGAGGTCTAGGCGGACGCAATGAGCAGTTCTTC
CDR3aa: CATSRGGLGGRNEQFF

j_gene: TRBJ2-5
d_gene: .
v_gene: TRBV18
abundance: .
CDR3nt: TGTGCCAGCTCACCACTTGGCTCTAGAGAGACCCAGTACTTC
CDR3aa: CASSPLGSRETQYF

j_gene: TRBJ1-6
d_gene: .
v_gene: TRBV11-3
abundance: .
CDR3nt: TGTGCCAGCAGCCCTGGGGGGGATTCACCCCTCCACTTT
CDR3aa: CASSPGGDSPLHF

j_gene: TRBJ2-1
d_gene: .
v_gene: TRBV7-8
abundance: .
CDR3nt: TGTGCCAGCAGCTTATCGGGGACTTTGGGCCATGAGCAGTTCTTC
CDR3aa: CASSLSGTLGHEQFF

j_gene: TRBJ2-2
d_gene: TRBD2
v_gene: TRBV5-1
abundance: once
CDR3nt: TGCGCCAGCACCTCTAGCGGGGGCCCCGGGGAGCTGTTTTTT
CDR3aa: CASTSSGGPGELFF

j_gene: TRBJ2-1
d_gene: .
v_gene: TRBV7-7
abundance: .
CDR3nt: TGTGCCAGCAGCTTAGATAGGAGCTCCTACAATGAGCAGTTCTTC
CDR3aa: CASSLDRSSYNEQFF

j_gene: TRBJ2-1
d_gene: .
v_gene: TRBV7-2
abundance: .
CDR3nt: TGTGCCAGCAGCGTTACTAGCCTGAATGAGCAGTTCTTC
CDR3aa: CASSVTSLNEQFF

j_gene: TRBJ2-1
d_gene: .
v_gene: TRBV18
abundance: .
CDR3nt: TGTGCCAGCTCACCAGGGACAAAGACGGGAAATGAGCAGTTCTTC
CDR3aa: CASSPGTKTGNEQFF

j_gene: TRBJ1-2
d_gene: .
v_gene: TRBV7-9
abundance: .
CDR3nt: TGTGCCAGCAGCTTAGCGACGCCTCAGGGAGGCTATGGCTACACCTTC
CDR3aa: CASSLATPQGGYGYTF

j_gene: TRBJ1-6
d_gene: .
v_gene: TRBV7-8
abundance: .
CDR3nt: TGTGCCAGCAGCTTAGGGGGCCAAAACCAATCACCCCTCCACTTT
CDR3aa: CASSLGGQNQSPLHF

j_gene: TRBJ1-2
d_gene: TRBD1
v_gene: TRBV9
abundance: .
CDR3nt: TGTGCCAGCAGCGTAAAGGGGGCCAAAGAAGGCTACACCTTC
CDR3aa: CASSVKGAKEGYTF

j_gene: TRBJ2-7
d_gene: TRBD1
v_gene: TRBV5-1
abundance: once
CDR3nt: TGCGCCAGCAGCGGGACAGGGGTCTCCTACGAGCAGTACTTC
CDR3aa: CASSGTGVSYEQYF

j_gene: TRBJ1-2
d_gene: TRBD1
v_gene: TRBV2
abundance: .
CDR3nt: TGTGCCAGCAGTATGACAGGGGAGACTGGCTACACCTTC
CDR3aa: CASSMTGETGYTF

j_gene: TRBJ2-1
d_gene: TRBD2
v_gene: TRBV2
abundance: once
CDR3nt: TGTGCCAGCCTTCGCGGGGGGACGAGCTCCTACAATGAGCAGTTCTTC
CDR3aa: CASLRGGTSSYNEQFF

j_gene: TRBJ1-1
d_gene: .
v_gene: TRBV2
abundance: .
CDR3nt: TGTGCCAGCAGTGAATCTGGCGGCAGGGTTAATGGTTTCTTT
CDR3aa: CASSESGGRVNGFF

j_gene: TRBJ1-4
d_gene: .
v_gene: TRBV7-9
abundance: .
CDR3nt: TGTGCCAGCAGCTTAATTGGGGAGCAGGTCGAACTGTTTTTT
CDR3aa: CASSLIGEQVELFF

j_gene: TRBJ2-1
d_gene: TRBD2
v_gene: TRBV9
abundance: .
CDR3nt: TGTGCCAGCAGCGTAGAGGCTAGCGGTCCCTACAATGAGCAGTTCTTC
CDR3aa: CASSVEASGPYNEQFF

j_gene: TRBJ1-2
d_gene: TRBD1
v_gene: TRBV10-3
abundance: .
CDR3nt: TGTGCCATCAGTGAGGACAGGGACTATGGCTACACCTTC
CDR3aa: CAISEDRDYGYTF

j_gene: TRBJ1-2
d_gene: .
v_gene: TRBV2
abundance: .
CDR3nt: TGTGCCAGTAAAAGGCTAGGGGATGCGGATGGCTACACCTTC
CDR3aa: CASKRLGDADGYTF

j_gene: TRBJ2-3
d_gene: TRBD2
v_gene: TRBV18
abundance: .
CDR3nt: TGTGCCAGCTCACCACGGGCTAGCGGGGGGCTAGATACGCAGTATTTT
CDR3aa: CASSPRASGGLDTQYF

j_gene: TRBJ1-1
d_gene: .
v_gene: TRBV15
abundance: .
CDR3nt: TGTGCCACCAGCAGAGAGAGGCTGGACACTGAAGCTTTCTTT
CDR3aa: CATSRERLDTEAFF

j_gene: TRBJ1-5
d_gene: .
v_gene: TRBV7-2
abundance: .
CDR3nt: TGTGCCAGCAGCTTAGTAACTCGGGGTAATCAGCCCCAGCATTTT
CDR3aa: CASSLVTRGNQPQHF

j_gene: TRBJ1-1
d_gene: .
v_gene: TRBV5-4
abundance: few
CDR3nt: TGTGCCAGCAGCTTGTGGGGCTCCACTGAAGCTTTCTTT
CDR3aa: CASSLWGSTEAFF